This T cell receptor (beta chain) was sequenced during a study of blood T cell repertoires in COVID-19. The ends lost 8 bases at V and 3 bases at J; junction bases unmatched: 4. CDR3 size: 11 residues. The germline V gene has CDR1 DFQATT and CDR2 SNEGSKA (reference sequence). Sequencing used immunoSEQ multiplex PCR; TCRdb keeps in-frame clones, though not all of them. The data contain around 250,000 clones, 88% of them seen just once; the ten biggest clones take up around 3.1%. The sample consisted of PBMCs or T cells enriched from blood (not recorded which). The chain recombines TRBV20-1 with TRBJ2-7, with 7 bases identical to TRBD1. This TCR derives from a woman between 35 and 50 years old who had been exposed to COVID-19. The CDR3 loop reads CSTGQLYEQYF. CDR3 nucleotide sequence: TGCAGTACGGGACAGCTCTACGAGCAGTACTTC.